This T cell receptor beta chain appears in the sequencing data of a study of T cell changes during pregnancy in multiple sclerosis (dated by TCRdb to the late 2010s). For the study in its entirety: Changes in the T cell repertoire over the course of pregnancy were examined in this study in women with multiple sclerosis.

Library preparation employed the immunoSEQ multiplex PCR assay. Entries here come from immuneACCESS through TCRdb and include only in-frame sequences with V and J called. Some clones fail to appear in such tables; in the studies checked, an unresolved V gene covers under half of the shortfall, and the cause of the remainder is unknown. The sample table shows about 57,000 clones, and just over 90% are seen once. Under 2% of the sample belongs to the ten largest clones. With respect to this clone: Its antigen is still unknown. Nothing much larger sits one base from this clone, and base qualities are not available.

CDR1 SGHTA and CDR2 FQGTGA are derived from the germline V gene. Ends trimmed: V by 5 bases, J by 9 bases; bases unmatched to a gene: 4. The CDR3 runs 15 amino acids, cysteine and phenylalanine included. CDR3 DNA is the only sequence kept; it has 45 bases, read in frame from the first base. Sequenced material: peripheral blood, taken after pregnancy. The origin of this receptor is a female donor with multiple sclerosis, enrolled in a pregnancy study. The V and J genes are TRBV7-3 and TRBJ2-1, and TRBD2 aligns with 16 junction nucleotides. The CDR3 has the sequence CASSTGLAGGFEQFF. Here is the DNA: TGTGCCAGCAGCACGGGACTAGCGGGAGGGTTTGAGCAGTTCTTC. The entire variable domain, with the stretches around the CDR3 drawn from the reference TRBV7-3 and TRBJ2-1 proteins, is GAGVSQTPSNKVTEKGKYVELRCDPISGHTALYWYRQSLGQGPEFLIYFQGTGAADDSGLPNDRFFAVRPEGSVSTLKIQRTERGDSAVYLCASSTGLAGGFEQFFGPGTRLTVL.